The T cell receptor beta chain under discussion was sequenced for a study of CD8+ T cells in alopecia areata listed by TCRdb under 2018. Study-level background: The treated patients took part in an open-label pilot trial in which moderate-to-severe alopecia areata was treated with oral tofacitinib at 5 to 10 mg twice daily. Patients received tofacitinib for 6 to 18 months and were then followed off drug for 6 months to check for delayed response and recurrence. In treated patients, disease severity was measured using the SALT score, which gives the percentage of scalp surface area affected. The study used high-throughput TCRbeta sequencing to examine T cell clonal expansion in alopecia areata, in both the C3H/HeJ mouse model and human patients. In humans, TCRbeta sequencing was performed on scalp tissue and on sorted CD4+ and CD8+ peripheral blood T cells from healthy controls and from patients with patchy or totalis/universalis alopecia areata. Patients on tofacitinib were biopsied at baseline and after 4 and 24 weeks of treatment, and several of the patients also had a later scalp biopsy. Scalp clonality was compared among normal scalp (n=4), patchy alopecia areata scalp (n=8), and alopecia totalis/universalis scalp (n=8). RNA was extracted with the PAXgene miRNA kit for fixed scalp, the miRNeasy kit for PBMCs, and the RNeasy kit for mouse skin. immunoSEQ multiplex PCR using 35 Vbeta forward primers and 13 Jbeta reverse primers was used to amplify TCRbeta CDR3 regions. The paper as a whole reports these results and caveats: Compared with mice, TCR sequences shared between patients were less clear, possibly partly because of HLA diversity across the patient population. Unlike mouse skin, where gammadelta T cells dominate, normal human skin contains resident alphabeta T cells that get sequenced too, which complicates analysis of the scalp TCR repertoire. Tofacitinib significantly lowered scalp clonality and the number of expanded CD8+ clones among the top 100 scalp clones. Compared with normal scalp, lesional scalp, particularly in alopecia totalis/universalis, had higher clonality and more expanded CD8+ clones, which suggests antigenic drive. During tofacitinib treatment, many expanded lesional clones remained in scalp and blood, and this persistence may partly explain relapse after treatment is stopped. Because the treated cohort was small and had only one nonresponder, larger studies are needed to examine links between baseline CD8+ expansion and response.

Library creation used the immunoSEQ multiplex PCR assay. To provide template for TCR sequencing, every sample had RNA extracted and reverse transcribed into cDNA. SuperScript III was used to make first-strand cDNA, primed with a 2:1 mix of oligo-dT and random hexamers. A synthetic immune receptor repertoire was used to measure amplification bias, and any remaining bias was corrected computationally. The published analysis was carried out like this. After raw reads were preprocessed to remove errors, the CDR3 was defined following IMGT conventions as running from the conserved cysteine to phenylalanine. To get clonality, Shannon entropy was normalized by log2 of the number of productive unique TCRs and the result was subtracted from 1. Whether scalp clones were CD4 or CD8 was inferred by matching scalp TCRbeta sequences against CD4 and CD8 repertoires sorted from blood. TCRdb carries this immuneACCESS record with in-frame sequences only. Its versions omit some clonotypes, under half of them owing to an unresolved V gene in the studies checked, with the rest unexplained. The D gene and trimming were derived from the DNA, and the V and J assignments and clone size from that table. Within this sample are over 85,000 clones, with 60% to 80% of them counted one time only. Of the sample, roughly 17% is held by the ten largest clones.

The treatment or condition label corresponds to: oral pan-JAK inhibitor, 5-10 mg twice daily. Peripheral blood and lesional scalp punch biopsies were obtained from patients with alopecia areata. After PBMCs were isolated by density centrifugation and stained for CD3, CD4 and CD8, a FACSAria was used to sort CD4+ and CD8+ T cells. According to the germline V gene (reference sequence), CDR1 reads PRHDT and CDR2 reads FYEKMQ. The trim is 5 bases for V and 6 bases for J, with a gap of 13 bases between the germline ends. The CDR3 has 13 amino acids, counting the end cysteine and phenylalanine. Kept here is only the CDR3 DNA, which spans 39 bases and is read in frame from base 1. On this clone: Its target antigen remains unknown. Base-call qualities are not available, and no considerably larger clone is one nucleotide away.

The clonotype originates from a human donor with alopecia areata. The rearranged segments are TRBV13 and TRBJ1-1, with a weak D call of TRBD1 (5 bases match). Sample: CD8+ T cells sorted from blood, taken at roughly week 45, from a patient treated with tofacitinib. The nucleotide sequence reads TGTGCCAGCAGCGGGCAGGCGGGGGCTGAAGCTTTCTTT. Translation gives CASSGQAGAEAFF.